Presented here are 5 T cell receptor beta chains from one specimen sequenced in a study of T cell responses to AZD1222 COVID-19 vaccine. Clones were sequenced by immunoSEQ multiplex PCR, and TCRdb holds only the in-frame ones, with some missing. The table shows 95,000 to 150,000 clones, with around nine tenths occurring only once. Sequenced here: peripheral blood, sampled on day 0 of AZD1222 vaccination. All receptors come from an adult in good health.

The chain links TRBV5-8 to TRBJ2-1; 10 bases agree with TRBD2. CDR1 SGHTS and CDR2 YDEGEE come from the germline V gene. V lost 3 bases to trimming and J lost 2 bases; unmatched junction nucleotides: 8. The CDR3 length is 17 residues. The CDR3 bases are TGTGCCAGCAGCTCCTCTCGGGGGACTAGCGCCTACAATGAGCAGTTCTTC. Translation: CASSSSRGTSAYNEQFF.

The rearrangement links TRBV2 to TRBJ1-5, with D uncertain. Germline CDR1 and CDR2: SNHLY and FYNNEI. Trimming left V 8 bases short and J 1 base short, with 12 bases between. This CDR3 comprises 14 residues. The CDR3 loop reads CASDTEDSNQPQHF. The CDR3 DNA reads TGTGCCAGCGATACCGAGGACAGCAATCAGCCCCAGCATTTT. The full variable domain, in which reference TRBV2 and TRBJ1-5 provide the parts outside the CDR3, is EPEVTQTPSHQVTQMGQEVILRCVPISNHLYFYWYRQILGQKVEFLVSFYNNEISEKSEIFDDQFSVERPDGSNFTLKIRSTKLEDSAMYFCASDTEDSNQPQHFGDGTRLSIL.

The J gene is TRBJ2-3, the V gene TRBV11-3; D is undetermined. Trimming left V 1 base short and J 0 bases short, with 14 bases between. This CDR3 contains 17 residues. Per germline, CDR1 SGHNT and CDR2 YENEEA. CDR3 DNA: TGTGCCAGCAGCTTAGCCCATGGGTTCCCTAGCACAGATACGCAGTATTTT. Encoded protein: CASSLAHGFPSTDTQYF. The variable domain in full, with the rest retrieved from reference TRBV11-3 and TRBJ2-3, is EAGVVQSPRYKIIEKKQPVAFWCNPISGHNTLYWYLQNLGQGPELLIRYENEEAVDDSQLPKDRFSAERLKGVDSTLKIQPAELGDSAVYLCASSLAHGFPSTDTQYFGPGTRLTVL.

This clone was observed once. The chain couples TRBV5-6 to TRBJ2-1, with 11 positions matching TRBD2. V was pared by 2 bases and J by 9 bases, with 7 bases of the junction left unmatched. This CDR3 region has 15 residues. Germline V gene lookup returns CDR1 SGHDT and CDR2 YYEEEE. CDR3: CASSFLPSGGTEQFF. The CDR3 DNA sequence: TGTGCCAGCAGCTTCCTTCCTAGCGGGGGGACTGAGCAGTTCTTC. The variable domain in full, with the rest retrieved from reference TRBV5-6 and TRBJ2-1, is DAGVTQSPTHLIKTRGQQVTLRCSPKSGHDTVSWYQQALGQGPQFIFQYYEEEERQRGNFPDRFSGHQFPNYSSELNVNALLLGDSALYLCASSFLPSGGTEQFFGPGTRLTVL.

The chain uses TRBV7-3 and TRBJ2-1; 11 nucleotides align to TRBD2. V shed 5 bases and J 7 bases; nucleotides not matched to a gene: 7. This CDR3 has 15 amino acids. CDR1 and CDR2 (germline): SGHTA, FQGTGA. DNA for the CDR3: TGTGCCAGCAGCCTTAGCGGGAGGGCCTGGAATGAGCAGTTCTTC. This codes for CASSLSGRAWNEQFF. The complete variable domain, with remaining parts taken from reference TRBV7-3 and TRBJ2-1, reads GAGVSQTPSNKVTEKGKYVELRCDPISGHTALYWYRQSLGQGPEFLIYFQGTGAADDSGLPNDRFFAVRPEGSVSTLKIQRTERGDSAVYLCASSLSGRAWNEQFFGPGTRLTVL.